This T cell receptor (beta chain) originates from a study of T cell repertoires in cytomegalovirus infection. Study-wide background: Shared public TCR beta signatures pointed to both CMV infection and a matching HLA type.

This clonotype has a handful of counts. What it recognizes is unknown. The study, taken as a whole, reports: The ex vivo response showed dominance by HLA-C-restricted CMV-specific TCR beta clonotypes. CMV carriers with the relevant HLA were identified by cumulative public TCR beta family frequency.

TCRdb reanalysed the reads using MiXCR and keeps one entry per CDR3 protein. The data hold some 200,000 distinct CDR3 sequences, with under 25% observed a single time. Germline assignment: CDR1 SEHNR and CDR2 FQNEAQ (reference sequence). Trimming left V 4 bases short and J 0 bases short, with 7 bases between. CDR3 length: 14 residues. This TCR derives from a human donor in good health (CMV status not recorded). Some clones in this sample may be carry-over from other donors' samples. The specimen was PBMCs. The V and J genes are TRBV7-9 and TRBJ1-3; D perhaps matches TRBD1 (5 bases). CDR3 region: CASSSGTSGNTIYF. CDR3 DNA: TGTGCCAGCAGCTCCGGGACCTCTGGAAACACCATATATTTT. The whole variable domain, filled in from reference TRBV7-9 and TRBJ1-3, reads DTGVSQNPRHKITKRGQNVTFRCDPISEHNRLYWYRQTLGQGPEFLTYFQNEAQLEKSRLLSDRFSAERPKGSFSTLEIQRTEQGDSAMYLCASSSGTSGNTIYFGEGSWLTVV.